A selection of T cell receptor beta chains follows, all from one sample in a study of graft-versus-host responses after intestinal transplantation. The method was immunoSEQ multiplex PCR; TCRdb's version includes in-frame clones alone and lacks a portion of them. The sample gives roughly 3,000 clones, roughly 91% of which show up once; 3.5% to 4.5% is in the top ten. The sequencing here drew on bone marrow, taken roughly 54 weeks after transplant. Receptor source: a human patient who received an intestinal transplant, so some T cells may come from the graft donor. The CDR3 runs from the conserved cysteine through the conserved F or W. Fields, in order: clone size, J gene, V gene, D gene, CDR3 DNA, CDR3 protein. D genes are given only for firm matches. A clone size is listed for some rows: how often the clone was seen (once, few, many), or a class if it is expanded.

. TRBJ2-7 TRBV27 . TGTGCCAGCAGTTTTAAGAGACCCTACGAGCAGTACTTC CASSFKRPYEQYF
. TRBJ1-6 TRBV19 . TGTGCCAGTAAGTTCGACAGGATGAATTCACCCCTCCACTTT CASKFDRMNSPLHF
once TRBJ2-7 TRBV5-1 . TGCGCCAGCAGCTTTCAGACAGCCCAATTTTCCTACGAGCAGTACTTC CASSFQTAQFSYEQYF
. TRBJ2-5 TRBV10-3 . TGTGCCATCAGTGATAGGAGCCCCGAGACCCAGTACTTC CAISDRSPETQYF
. TRBJ2-1 TRBV6-1 . TGTGCCAGCAGTGAAGGGTCCTACAATGAGCAGTTCTTC CASSEGSYNEQFF
. TRBJ1-2 TRBV6-5 TRBD1 TGTGCCAGCAGTGACAGGGGGAACTATGGCTACACCTTC CASSDRGNYGYTF
. TRBJ1-2 TRBV5-1 TRBD1 TGCGCCAGCAGCTTGGCCCCGACAGGGGGAGACTATGGCTACACCTTC CASSLAPTGGDYGYTF
few TRBJ2-2 TRBV6-5 TRBD2 TGTGCCAGCAGTTACTATCCCGGACTAGCGGATGAGCTGTTTTTT CASSYYPGLADELFF
once TRBJ2-3 TRBV29-1 TRBD2 TGCAGCGTTGAAGGAGCGGGAGAGGGATTATCTCTCCCAGATACGCAGTATTTT CSVEGAGEGLSLPDTQYF
. TRBJ2-3 TRBV6-4 TRBD2 TGTGCCAGCAGTGACTCGGGACTAGCGGGGCCAGATACGCAGTATTTT CASSDSGLAGPDTQYF
. TRBJ2-3 TRBV18 . TGTGCCAGCTCACCAGGCGCCACAGATACGCAGTATTTT CASSPGATDTQYF
. TRBJ1-1 TRBV5-1 . TGCGCCAGCAGTTTTGTCCCGAACACTGAAGCTTTCTTT CASSFVPNTEAFF
. TRBJ2-1 TRBV28 TRBD1 TGTGCCAGCAGTCCAACCGGGACAGGACCCTACAATGAGCAGTTCTTC CASSPTGTGPYNEQFF
. TRBJ1-2 TRBV10-3 . TGTGCCATCAGTGAGTCGAGCGGGTATGGCTACACCTTC CAISESSGYGYTF
. TRBJ1-2 TRBV28 TRBD1 TGTGCCAGCAGTTTACCTGGGACAGGGGAAGGCTACACCTTC CASSLPGTGEGYTF
. TRBJ2-7 TRBV6-6 . TGTGCCAGCAGTTACCCTCAGTGTTCCTACGAGCAGTACTTC CASSYPQCSYEQYF
. TRBJ2-2 TRBV2 . TGTGCCAGCAGAGGAGGAGGGGAGCTGTTTTTT CASRGGGELFF
once TRBJ2-1 TRBV12-5 TRBD2 TGTGCTAGTGGTTGGTACGCGGGGGGGCCCTACAATGAGCAGTTCTTC CASGWYAGGPYNEQFF
. TRBJ2-7 TRBV5-1 . TGCGCCAGCAGCATAGACAAGTACGAGCAGTACTTC CASSIDKYEQYF
. TRBJ1-6 TRBV28 TRBD1 TGTGCCAGCACCTCGACAGGGAATAATTCACCCCTCCACTTT CASTSTGNNSPLHF
. TRBJ2-5 TRBV6-5 TRBD2 TGTGCCAGCAGTACGGGACTAGCGAAAGAGACCCAGTACTTC CASSTGLAKETQYF
once TRBJ2-3 TRBV4-1 . TGCGCCAGCAGCAAAAGGGGAGGAGGCGGCACAGATACGCAGTATTTT CASSKRGGGGTDTQYF
. TRBJ2-7 TRBV15 . TGTGCCACCAGCACGGACCGCGGGACGGGGGAGCAGTACTTC CATSTDRGTGEQYF
. TRBJ2-2 TRBV6-1 . TGTGCCAGCAGTACCCGGAGCACCGGGGAGCTGTTTTTT CASSTRSTGELFF
. TRBJ2-7 TRBV27 TRBD1 TGTGCCAGCTCCTTGGCCGGGACAGCCTCCTACGAGCAGTACTTC CASSLAGTASYEQYF